This T cell receptor beta chain stems from a study of spatial heterogeneity in lung cancer. This clonotype has only one observation. A much bigger clone sits one base away, suggesting this may be a read error. MiXCR, run by TCRdb on the 5' RACE reads, gives a single entry per CDR3 protein. The sample includes about 120,000 distinct CDR3 sequences, more than 10% of them seen just once. Time point described: blood at routine non-recurrence follow-up after resection. Researchers sequenced whole RNA taken from tumor, nontumor lung or frozen PBMC without sorting. The germline V and J ends were trimmed by 8 bases and 6 bases, with 10 bases remaining between them. CDR3 length: 11 residues.

This receptor was identified in a male donor with early-stage non-small cell lung cancer. This specimen was PBMCs, taken at follow-up. This chain uses TRBV12-3 or TRBV12-4 with TRBJ1-2, with a possible D match to TRBD1 (6 bases). The chain's CDR3 is CASRHRDGYTF. The CDR3 nucleotides read TGTGCCAGCCGTCACAGGGATGGCTACACCTTC.